This T cell receptor (beta chain) was obtained from a study of CD8 T cells in ankylosing spondylitis. Germline V gives CDR1 LGHDT, CDR2 YNNKEL (reference sequence). V lost 0 bases and J lost 2; bases outside the gene matches: 7. The length of the CDR3 is 16 residues. This clonotype was counted many times. What it recognizes is unknown. Findings and caveats of the study: Reportedly, significant enrichment of disease-linked clones occurred in matched ankylosing spondylitis synovial fluid. Researchers report that disease-linked clones proved CD8+ and relatively rare in peripheral blood.

TCRdb reanalysed the 5' RACE reads using MiXCR and keeps one entry per CDR3 protein. This table holds about 240,000 distinct CDR3 sequences, 10% to 13% found once. The sequenced sample consisted of blood, either unsorted or a sorted T cell fraction (not recorded which). The chain is built from TRBV3-1 and TRBJ2-7, with 7 bases fitting TRBD2. The receptor's source is a male donor with ankylosing spondylitis or in good health (not recorded which). The CDR3 DNA reads TGTGCCAGCAGCCAAGATATCCAGCGGGGTCCCTACGAGCAGTACTTC. This encodes CASSQDIQRGPYEQYF.